This TCR beta chain was found in a study of graft-versus-host responses after intestinal transplantation. Looking at the study overall: Recipients got multivisceral, liver-intestinal, or isolated intestinal transplants. All recipients got anti-thymocyte globulin induction, then tacrolimus and steroids for about three years.

Of note for this clone: Antigen specificity is unknown.

From germline, CDR1 is MNHNS and CDR2 SASEGT. This CDR3 region has 10 residues. Between the trimmed V and J ends, which lost 7 bases and 4 bases, there was a span of 4 bases. Data came from immunoSEQ multiplex PCR; TCRdb stores just in-frame clones and leaves some out. The sample includes around 130,000 clones, approximately 92% seen only once; the top ten take around 0.16%. The study, taken as a whole, reports: Recipient-marrow GvH clones were detected, some having first appeared in ileum or blood. Early post-transplant declines in HvG were associated with peak levels of circulating GvH clones.

The sequence was obtained from a human donor who received an intestinal transplant. The material was unstimulated CD4+ T cells sorted from spleen or lymph node cells, obtained before intestinal transplant. V and J are TRBV6-1 and TRBJ2-5; D not resolved. This CDR3 reads CASTGETQYF. The CDR3 DNA reads TGTGCCAGCACTGGAGAGACCCAGTACTTC.